These 8 T cell receptor beta chains were sequenced from one sample in a study of T cell repertoires in cytomegalovirus infection. TCRdb analysed the reads with MiXCR anew, one entry per CDR3 protein. Of roughly 280,000 distinct CDR3 sequences listed, approximately 13% are singletons. Specimen: PBMCs. These receptors all come from a human donor in good health (CMV status not recorded). Some clones in this sample may be carry-over from other donors' samples.

V is TRBV5-5 and J is TRBJ1-2, with 9 bases lining up with TRBD1. V lost 4 bases and J lost 11; bases outside the gene matches: 9. The CDR3 totals 13 residues. CDR1 SGHKS and CDR2 YYEKEE come from the germline V gene (reference sequence). This CDR3 is CASSPRDRDPYTF. The DNA of the CDR3 is TGTGCCAGCAGCCCCCGGGACAGGGACCCTTACACCTTC.

This clonotype has at least ten counts. This chain joins TRBV18 and TRBJ1-2; 8 positions agree with TRBD1. This CDR3 is built from 16 residues. CDR1 is KGHSH, CDR2 LQKENI, per germline. Losses at the gene ends were 1 base for V and 1 base for J; bases not matched to a gene: 5. CDR3 sequence reads: CASSPLGTGLNYGYTF. The CDR3 region has the DNA TGTGCCAGCTCACCACTCGGGACAGGACTTAACTATGGCTACACCTTC. Filled out from reference TRBV18 and TRBJ1-2, the complete variable domain reads NAGVMQNPRHLVRRRGQEARLRCSPMKGHSHVYWYRQLPEEGLKFMVYLQKENIIDESGMPKERFSAEFPKEGPSILRIQQVVRGDSAAYFCASSPLGTGLNYGYTFGSGTRLTVV.

V is TRBV2 and J is TRBJ1-5; D is perhaps TRBD1 (6 bases). Germline-derived CDR1 and CDR2 are SNHLY and FYNNEI. Trimming pared 6 bases from V and 2 bases from J, leaving 14 bases between. This CDR3 is built from 15 residues. The CDR3 is CASRVTGLRNQPQHF. CDR3 sequence (DNA): TGTGCCAGCAGAGTAACAGGGCTCCGCAATCAGCCCCAGCATTTT.

In its sample, this clonotype was seen a few times. The chain employs TRBV10-3 and TRBJ2-5; D uncertain. Trimming pared 7 bases from V and 4 bases from J, leaving 7 bases between. CDR1 is ENHRY, CDR2 SYGVKD, per germline. The CDR3 has 11 amino acids. CDR3 bases: TGTGCCATCAAGTTCGGAGAGACCCAGTACTTC. Translation gives CAIKFGETQYF.

This clonotype showed up many times. The DNA of the CDR3 is TGTGCCATCAGTGACCTCGGGTCCTACGAGCAGTACTTC. Encoded protein: CAISDLGSYEQYF. The chain couples TRBV10-3 to TRBJ2-7; unclear D gene. The germline CDR1 and CDR2 sequences are ENHRY and SYGVKD. V was shortened by 3 bases and J by 1 base, with 7 bases between the two germline ends. The CDR3 covers 13 residues.

This clonotype has only a few counts. The genes are TRBV20-1 and TRBJ1-1; D is ambiguous. The CDR3 consists of 11 residues. V was cut by 2 bases and J by 6 bases, with 7 bases left in between. CDR1 and CDR2 (germline): DFQATT, SNEGSKA (reference sequence). As DNA, the CDR3 is TGCAGTGCTAGAAAAGAGGCTGAAGCTTTCTTT. This encodes CSARKEAEAFF.

Only a few counts were recorded for this clonotype. The chain recombines TRBV20-1 with TRBJ2-2, with TRBD1 matching 10 bases. The junction had 12 bases not matched to a gene; V was cut back by 1 base and J by 4 bases. This CDR3 is built from 18 residues. Looked up from germline, CDR1 is DFQATT and CDR2 is SNEGSKA (reference sequence). CDR3 in DNA: TGCAGTGCTAGAGGACCCACCCGGGACAGGGGTACCACCGGGGAGCTGTTTTTT. This encodes CSARGPTRDRGTTGELFF.

The genes are TRBV6-6 and TRBJ1-5, with D perhaps matching TRBD1 (6 bases). The ends were cut back, 0 bases at V and 6 bases at J, with 15 bases in the middle. This CDR3 comprises 16 residues. Germline V gene sequence: CDR1 MNHNY, CDR2 SVGAGI (reference sequence). CDR3 in DNA: TGTGCCAGCAGTTACTCGCCGGGGGCCGGCGGTCAGCCCCAGCATTTT. This translates into CASSYSPGAGGQPQHF.